This T cell receptor (beta chain) stems from a study of T cell responses to AZD1222 COVID-19 vaccine. The method was immunoSEQ multiplex PCR; TCRdb's version includes in-frame clones alone and lacks a portion of them. Counted here are about 100,000 clones, 88% occurring once; the ten biggest clones make up about 1.8%. V was trimmed by 1 base and J by 6 bases, leaving 11 bases between them. CDR1 is SGHNT, CDR2 YYREEE, per germline (reference sequence). The CDR3 extends over 14 amino acids. This TCR was recovered from an adult in good health. The gene calls are TRBV5-4 and TRBJ2-1; D not resolved. The specimen was peripheral blood, collected on day 0 of AZD1222 vaccination. Here the CDR3 reads CASSLFVGPNEQFF. CDR3 bases: TGTGCCAGCAGCTTGTTTGTAGGCCCCAATGAGCAGTTCTTC. Drawing the rest from reference TRBV5-4 and TRBJ2-1, the complete variable domain is ETGVTQSPTHLIKTRGQQVTLRCSSQSGHNTVSWYQQALGQGPQFIFQYYREEENGRGNFPPRFSGLQFPNYSSELNVNALELDDSALYLCASSLFVGPNEQFFGPGTRLTVL.